Below, one T cell receptor (beta chain) is given with its context. These data belong to a study of blood T cell repertoires in COVID-19. Study at large: T cells, B-cell-depleted T cells, or PBMCs provided the cDNA or gDNA that served as material.

Authors' methods: Researchers report that nucleated cell counts were estimated from reference gene primer amplification. Measured with immunoSEQ multiplex PCR; TCRdb has only the in-frame clones, and not every one. V and J calls and clone size are copied from that table; D and trimming were computed from the DNA. The top ten hold about 2% of the sample, which has more than 200,000 clones, roughly 80% seen once. Per the germline V gene, CDR1 is SEHNR and CDR2 is FQNEAQ (reference sequence). The CDR3 covers 14 residues. V lost 5 bases and J 4 bases, leaving 14 bases between the germline ends. This study enrolled people aged about 18 to 100 from 24 US geographic areas.

V and J are TRBV7-9 and TRBJ1-2; D not resolved. The clonotype was recovered from a man in his 60s who had recovered from COVID-19. The sequenced sample was PBMCs or T cells enriched from blood (not recorded which). The CDR3 protein is CASSAGRDSYGYTF. The CDR3 DNA reads TGTGCCAGCAGCGCAGGACGGGATTCCTATGGCTACACCTTC. Full variable domain (outside the CDR3, taken from reference TRBV7-9 and TRBJ1-2): DTGVSQNPRHKITKRGQNVTFRCDPISEHNRLYWYRQTLGQGPEFLTYFQNEAQLEKSRLLSDRFSAERPKGSFSTLEIQRTEQGDSAMYLCASSAGRDSYGYTFGSGTRLTVV.